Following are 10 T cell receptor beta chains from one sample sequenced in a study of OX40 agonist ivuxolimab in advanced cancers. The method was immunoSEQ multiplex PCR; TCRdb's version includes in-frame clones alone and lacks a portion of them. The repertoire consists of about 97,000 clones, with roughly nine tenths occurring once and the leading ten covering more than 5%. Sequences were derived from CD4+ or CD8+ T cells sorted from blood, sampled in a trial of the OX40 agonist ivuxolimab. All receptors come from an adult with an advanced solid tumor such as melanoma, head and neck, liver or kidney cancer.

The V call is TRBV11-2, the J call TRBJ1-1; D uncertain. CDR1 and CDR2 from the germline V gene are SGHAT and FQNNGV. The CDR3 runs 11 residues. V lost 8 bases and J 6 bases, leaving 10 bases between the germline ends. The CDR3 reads CASGPSAEAFF. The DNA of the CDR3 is TGTGCCAGCGGCCCCAGCGCTGAAGCTTTCTTT.

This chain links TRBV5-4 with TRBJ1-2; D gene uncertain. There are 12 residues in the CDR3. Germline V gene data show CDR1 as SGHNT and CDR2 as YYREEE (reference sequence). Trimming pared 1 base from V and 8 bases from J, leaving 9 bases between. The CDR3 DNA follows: TGTGCCAGCAGCTTGTTGGGTAGGGGCTACACCTTC. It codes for CASSLLGRGYTF.

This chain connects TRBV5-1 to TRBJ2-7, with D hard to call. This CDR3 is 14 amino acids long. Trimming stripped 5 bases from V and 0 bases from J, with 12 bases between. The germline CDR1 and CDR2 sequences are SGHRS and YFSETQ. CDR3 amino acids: CASSVGELSYEQYF. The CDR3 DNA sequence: TGCGCCAGCAGTGTTGGCGAGCTCTCCTACGAGCAGTACTTC.

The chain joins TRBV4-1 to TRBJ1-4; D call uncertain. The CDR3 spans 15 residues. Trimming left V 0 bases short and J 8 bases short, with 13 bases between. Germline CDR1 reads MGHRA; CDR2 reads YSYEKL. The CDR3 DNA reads TGCGCCAGCAGCCAAGAAGGGTTGGCAGTCGAAAAACTGTTTTTT. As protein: CASSQEGLAVEKLFF.

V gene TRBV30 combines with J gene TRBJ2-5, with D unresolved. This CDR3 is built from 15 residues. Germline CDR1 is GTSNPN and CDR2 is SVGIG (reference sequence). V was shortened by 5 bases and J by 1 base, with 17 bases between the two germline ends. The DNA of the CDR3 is TGTGCCTGGGCTATGGGTACAAGGTCCCAAGAGACCCAGTACTTC. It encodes CAWAMGTRSQETQYF.

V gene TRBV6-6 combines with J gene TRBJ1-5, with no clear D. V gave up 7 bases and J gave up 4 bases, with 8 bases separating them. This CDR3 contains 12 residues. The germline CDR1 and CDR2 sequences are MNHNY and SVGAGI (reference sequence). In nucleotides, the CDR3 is TGTGCCAGCAAGGGTTTAAATCAGCCCCAGCATTTT. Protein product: CASKGLNQPQHF.

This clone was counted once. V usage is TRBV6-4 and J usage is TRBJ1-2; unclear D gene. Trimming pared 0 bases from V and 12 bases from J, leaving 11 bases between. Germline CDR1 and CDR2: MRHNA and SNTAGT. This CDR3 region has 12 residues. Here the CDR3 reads CASSDSLETNTF. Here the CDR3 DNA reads TGTGCCAGCAGTGACTCGCTGGAGACGAACACCTTC.

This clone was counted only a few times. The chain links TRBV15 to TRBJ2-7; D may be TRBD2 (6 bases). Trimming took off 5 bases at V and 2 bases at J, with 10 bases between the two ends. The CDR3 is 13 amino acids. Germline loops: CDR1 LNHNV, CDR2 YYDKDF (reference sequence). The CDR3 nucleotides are TGTGCCACCAGCGGAGGGATTCCCTACGAGCAGTACTTC. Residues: CATSGGIPYEQYF.

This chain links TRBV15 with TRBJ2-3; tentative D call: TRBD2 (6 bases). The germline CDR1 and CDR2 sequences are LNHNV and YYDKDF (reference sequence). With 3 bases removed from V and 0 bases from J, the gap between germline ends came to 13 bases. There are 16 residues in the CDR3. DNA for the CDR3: TGTGCCACCAGCAGGTTCACCGGGACTAGCACAGATACGCAGTATTTT. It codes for CATSRFTGTSTDTQYF.

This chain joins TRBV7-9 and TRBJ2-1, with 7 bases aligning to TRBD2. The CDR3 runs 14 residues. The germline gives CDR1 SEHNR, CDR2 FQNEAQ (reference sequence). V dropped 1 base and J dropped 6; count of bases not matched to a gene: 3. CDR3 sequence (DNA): TGTGCCAGCAGCTTAGGACTAGCAGGCAATGAGCAGTTCTTC. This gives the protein CASSLGLAGNEQFF.